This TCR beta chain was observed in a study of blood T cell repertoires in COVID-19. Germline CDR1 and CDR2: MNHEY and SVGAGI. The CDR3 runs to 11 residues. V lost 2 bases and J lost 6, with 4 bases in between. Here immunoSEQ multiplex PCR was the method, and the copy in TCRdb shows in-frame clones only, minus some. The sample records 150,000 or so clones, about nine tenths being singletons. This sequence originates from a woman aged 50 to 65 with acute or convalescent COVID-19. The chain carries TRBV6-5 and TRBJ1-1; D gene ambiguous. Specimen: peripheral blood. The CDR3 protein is CASSYTAEAFF. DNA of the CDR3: TGTGCCAGCAGTTACACGGCTGAAGCTTTCTTT.